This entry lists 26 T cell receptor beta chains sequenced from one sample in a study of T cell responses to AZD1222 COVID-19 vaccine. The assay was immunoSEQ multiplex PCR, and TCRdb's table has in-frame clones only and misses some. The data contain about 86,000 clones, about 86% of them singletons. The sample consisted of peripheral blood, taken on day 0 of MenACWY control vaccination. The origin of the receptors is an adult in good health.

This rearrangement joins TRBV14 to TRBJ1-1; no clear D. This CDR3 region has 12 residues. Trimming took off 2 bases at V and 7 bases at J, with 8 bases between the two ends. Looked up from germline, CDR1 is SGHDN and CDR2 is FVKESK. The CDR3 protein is CASSQQDGEAFF. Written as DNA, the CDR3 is TGTGCCAGCAGCCAACAGGACGGTGAAGCTTTCTTT.

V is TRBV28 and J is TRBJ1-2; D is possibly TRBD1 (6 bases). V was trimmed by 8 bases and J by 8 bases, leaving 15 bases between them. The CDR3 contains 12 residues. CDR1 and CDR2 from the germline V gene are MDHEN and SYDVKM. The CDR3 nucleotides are TGTGCCAGCGGATCAGGGGCGGGAGGCTACACCTTC. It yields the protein CASGSGAGGYTF.

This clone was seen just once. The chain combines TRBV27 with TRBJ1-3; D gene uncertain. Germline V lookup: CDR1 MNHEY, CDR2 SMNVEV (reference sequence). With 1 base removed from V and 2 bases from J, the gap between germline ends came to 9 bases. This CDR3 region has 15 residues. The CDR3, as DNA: TGTGCCAGCAGTTTATTTAGCGGGCCTGGAAACACCATATATTTT. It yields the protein CASSLFSGPGNTIYF.

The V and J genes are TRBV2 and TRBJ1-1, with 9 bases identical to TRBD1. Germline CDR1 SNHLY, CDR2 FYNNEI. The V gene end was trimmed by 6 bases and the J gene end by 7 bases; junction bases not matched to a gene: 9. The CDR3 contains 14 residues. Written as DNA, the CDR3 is TGTGCCAGCAGAGTTACAGGGGGCTATGATGAAGCTTTCTTT. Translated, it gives CASRVTGGYDEAFF.

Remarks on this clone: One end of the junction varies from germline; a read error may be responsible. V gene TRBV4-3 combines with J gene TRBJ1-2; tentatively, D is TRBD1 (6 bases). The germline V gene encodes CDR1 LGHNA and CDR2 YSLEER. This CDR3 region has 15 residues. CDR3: CPSSRREGDNYGYTF. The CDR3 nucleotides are TGCCCCAGCAGCCGACGAGAGGGGGATAACTATGGCTACACCTTC.

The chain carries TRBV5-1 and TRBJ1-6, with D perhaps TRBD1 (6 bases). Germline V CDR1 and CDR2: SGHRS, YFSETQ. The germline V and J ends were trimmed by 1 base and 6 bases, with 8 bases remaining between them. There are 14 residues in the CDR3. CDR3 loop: CASSLTGSNSPLHF. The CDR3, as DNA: TGCGCCAGCAGCTTGACAGGGAGTAATTCACCCCTCCACTTT.

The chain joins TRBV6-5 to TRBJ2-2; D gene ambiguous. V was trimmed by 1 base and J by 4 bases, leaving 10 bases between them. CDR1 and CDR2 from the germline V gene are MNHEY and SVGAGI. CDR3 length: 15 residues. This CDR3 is CASSYFQVTTGELFF. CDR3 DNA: TGTGCCAGCAGTTACTTTCAGGTTACCACCGGGGAGCTGTTTTTT.

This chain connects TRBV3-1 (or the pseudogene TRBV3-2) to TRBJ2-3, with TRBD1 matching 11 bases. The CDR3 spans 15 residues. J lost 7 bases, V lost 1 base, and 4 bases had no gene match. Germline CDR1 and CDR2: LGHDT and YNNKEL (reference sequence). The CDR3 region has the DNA TGTGCCAGCAGCCAAGGGACAGGGGGCGTGAATACGCAGTATTTT. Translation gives CASSQGTGGVNTQYF.

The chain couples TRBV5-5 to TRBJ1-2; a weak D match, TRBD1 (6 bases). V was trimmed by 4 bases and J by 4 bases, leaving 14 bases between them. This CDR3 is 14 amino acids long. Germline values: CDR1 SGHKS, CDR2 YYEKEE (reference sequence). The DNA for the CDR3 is TGTGCCAGCAGCCGCGGACAGTTGGGCTATGGCTACACCTTC. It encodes CASSRGQLGYGYTF.

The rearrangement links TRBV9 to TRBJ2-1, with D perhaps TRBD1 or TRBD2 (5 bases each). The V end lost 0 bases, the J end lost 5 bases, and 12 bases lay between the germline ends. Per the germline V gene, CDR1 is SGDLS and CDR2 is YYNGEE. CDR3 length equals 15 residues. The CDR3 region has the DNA TGTGCCAGCAGCGTAGGAGGGAGAGGGGACAATGAGCAGTTCTTC. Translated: CASSVGGRGDNEQFF.

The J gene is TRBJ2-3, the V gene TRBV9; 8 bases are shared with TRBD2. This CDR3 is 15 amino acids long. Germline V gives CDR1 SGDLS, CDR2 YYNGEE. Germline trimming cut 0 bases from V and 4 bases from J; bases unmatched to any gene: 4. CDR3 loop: CASSVGGSGADTQYF. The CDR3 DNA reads TGTGCCAGCAGCGTAGGGGGTAGCGGGGCAGATACGCAGTATTTT.

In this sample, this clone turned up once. The CDR3 protein is CASSVGLEPYNEQFF. CDR3 bases: TGTGCCAGCAGCGTAGGATTAGAGCCCTACAATGAGCAGTTCTTC. The chain combines TRBV9 with TRBJ2-1; D gene ambiguous. The CDR3 has 15 amino acids. Germline CDR1 SGDLS, CDR2 YYNGEE. V dropped 0 bases and J dropped 2 bases, with 9 bases sitting between them.

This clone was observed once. The CDR3 DNA follows: TGTGCCAGCAGTTCCCACTTACAAGGACCGAACACCGGGGAGCTGTTTTTT. Amino acid sequence: CASSSHLQGPNTGELFF. The gene calls are TRBV6-2 or TRBV6-3 and TRBJ2-2; D unclear. The V gene lost 4 bases and the J gene lost 0 bases, with 15 bases spanning the gap. CDR3 size: 17 residues. The V gene's germline CDR1 is MNHEY and CDR2 SVGEGT.

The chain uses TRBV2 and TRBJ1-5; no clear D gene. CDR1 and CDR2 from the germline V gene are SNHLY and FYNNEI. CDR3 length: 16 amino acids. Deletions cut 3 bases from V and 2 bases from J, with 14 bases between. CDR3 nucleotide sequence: TGTGCCAGCAGTGACTGGGGTCGGAGGGGCAATCAGCCCCAGCATTTT. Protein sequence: CASSDWGRRGNQPQHF.

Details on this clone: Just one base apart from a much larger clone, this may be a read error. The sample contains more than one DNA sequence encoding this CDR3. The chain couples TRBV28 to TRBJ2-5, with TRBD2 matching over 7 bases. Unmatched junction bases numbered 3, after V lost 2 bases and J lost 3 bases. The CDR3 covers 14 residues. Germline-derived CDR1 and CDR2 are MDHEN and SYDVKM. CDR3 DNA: TGTGCCAGCAGTTTAATCGCGGGGGAAGAGACCCAGTACTTC. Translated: CASSLIAGEETQYF.

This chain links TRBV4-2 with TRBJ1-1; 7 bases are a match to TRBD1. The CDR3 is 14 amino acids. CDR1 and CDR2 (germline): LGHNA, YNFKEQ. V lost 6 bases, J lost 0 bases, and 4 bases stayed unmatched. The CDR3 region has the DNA TGTGCCAGCAGACCGACAGGGTTGAACACTGAAGCTTTCTTT. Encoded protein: CASRPTGLNTEAFF.

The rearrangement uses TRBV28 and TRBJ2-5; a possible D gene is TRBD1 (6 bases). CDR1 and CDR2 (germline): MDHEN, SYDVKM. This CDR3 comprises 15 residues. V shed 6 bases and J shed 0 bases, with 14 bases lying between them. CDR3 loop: CASSSPQGYQETQYF. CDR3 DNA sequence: TGTGCCAGCAGCTCCCCTCAGGGGTACCAAGAGACCCAGTACTTC.

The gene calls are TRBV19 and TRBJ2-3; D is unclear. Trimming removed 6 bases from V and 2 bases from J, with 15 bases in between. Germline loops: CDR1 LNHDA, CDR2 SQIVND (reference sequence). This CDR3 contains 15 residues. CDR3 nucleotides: TGTGCCAGTAGCCGGTCGGACGGCTACACAGATACGCAGTATTTT. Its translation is CASSRSDGYTDTQYF.

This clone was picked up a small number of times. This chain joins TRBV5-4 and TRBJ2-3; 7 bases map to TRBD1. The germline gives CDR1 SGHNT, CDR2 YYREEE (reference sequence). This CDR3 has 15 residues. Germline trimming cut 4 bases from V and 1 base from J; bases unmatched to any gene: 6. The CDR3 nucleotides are TGTGCCAGCAGCACCGACGGACAGGGCACAGATACGCAGTATTTT. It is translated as CASSTDGQGTDTQYF.

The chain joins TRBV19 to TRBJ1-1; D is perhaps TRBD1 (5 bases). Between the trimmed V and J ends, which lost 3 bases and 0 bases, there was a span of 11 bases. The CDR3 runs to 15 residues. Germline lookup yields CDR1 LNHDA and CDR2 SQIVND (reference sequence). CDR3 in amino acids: CASSIGGYVNTEAFF. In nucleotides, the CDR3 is TGTGCCAGTAGTATTGGGGGGTACGTGAACACTGAAGCTTTCTTT.

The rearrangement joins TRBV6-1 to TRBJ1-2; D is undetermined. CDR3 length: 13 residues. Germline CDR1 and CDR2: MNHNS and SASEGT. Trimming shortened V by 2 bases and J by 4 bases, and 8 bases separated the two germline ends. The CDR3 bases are TGTGCCAGCAGTGAAACGGTTATCTATGGCTACACCTTC. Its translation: CASSETVIYGYTF.

The CDR3 spells CASSPGQGPEAQHF. In DNA form, the CDR3 reads TGTGCCAGCTCCCCGGGACAGGGACCTGAAGCCCAGCATTTT. The J gene is TRBJ1-5, the V gene TRBV18; 9 bases are shared with TRBD1. CDR3 size: 14 residues. Germline trimming cut 6 bases from V and 11 bases from J; bases unmatched to any gene: 11. CDR1 and CDR2 (germline): KGHSH, LQKENI.

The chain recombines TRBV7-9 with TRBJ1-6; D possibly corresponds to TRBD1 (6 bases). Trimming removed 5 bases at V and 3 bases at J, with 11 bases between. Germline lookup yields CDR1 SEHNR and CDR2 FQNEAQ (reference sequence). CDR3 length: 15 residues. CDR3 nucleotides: TGTGCCAGCAGCCCCTGGGACAACTATAATTCACCCCTCCACTTT. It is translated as CASSPWDNYNSPLHF.

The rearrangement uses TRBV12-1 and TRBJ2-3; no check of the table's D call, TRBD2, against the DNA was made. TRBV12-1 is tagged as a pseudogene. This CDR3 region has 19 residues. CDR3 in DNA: TGTGCCAGCAGCTTTGCCACTAGCGGGGGTACCCAGGGGACAGATACGCAGTATTTT. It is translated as CASSFATSGGTQGTDTQYF.

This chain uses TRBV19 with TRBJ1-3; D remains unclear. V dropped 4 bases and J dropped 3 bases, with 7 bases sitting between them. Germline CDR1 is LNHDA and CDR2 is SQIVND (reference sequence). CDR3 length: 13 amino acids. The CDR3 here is CASSSGIGNTIYF. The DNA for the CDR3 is TGTGCCAGTAGTAGTGGGATTGGAAACACCATATATTTT.

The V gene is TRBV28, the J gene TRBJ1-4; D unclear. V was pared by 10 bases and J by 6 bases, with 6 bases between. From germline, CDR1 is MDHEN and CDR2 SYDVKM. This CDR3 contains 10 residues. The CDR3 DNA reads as TGTGCCACCGGTTATGAAAAACTGTTTTTT. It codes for CATGYEKLFF.